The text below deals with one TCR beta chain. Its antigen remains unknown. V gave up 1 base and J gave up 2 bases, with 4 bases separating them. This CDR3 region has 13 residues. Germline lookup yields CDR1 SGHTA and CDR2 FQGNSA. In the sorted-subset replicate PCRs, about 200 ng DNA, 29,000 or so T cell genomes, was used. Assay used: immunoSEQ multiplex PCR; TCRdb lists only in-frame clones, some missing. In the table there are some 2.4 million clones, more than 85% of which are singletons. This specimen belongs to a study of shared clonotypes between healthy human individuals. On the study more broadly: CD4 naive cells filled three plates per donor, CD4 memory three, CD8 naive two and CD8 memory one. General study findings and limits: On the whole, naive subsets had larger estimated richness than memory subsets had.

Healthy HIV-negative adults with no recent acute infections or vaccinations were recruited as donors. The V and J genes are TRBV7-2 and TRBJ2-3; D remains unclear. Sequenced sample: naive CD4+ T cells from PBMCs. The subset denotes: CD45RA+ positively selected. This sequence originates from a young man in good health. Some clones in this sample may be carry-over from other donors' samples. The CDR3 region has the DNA TGTGCCAGCAGCTTAGGATACACAGATACGCAGTATTTT. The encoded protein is CASSLGYTDTQYF.